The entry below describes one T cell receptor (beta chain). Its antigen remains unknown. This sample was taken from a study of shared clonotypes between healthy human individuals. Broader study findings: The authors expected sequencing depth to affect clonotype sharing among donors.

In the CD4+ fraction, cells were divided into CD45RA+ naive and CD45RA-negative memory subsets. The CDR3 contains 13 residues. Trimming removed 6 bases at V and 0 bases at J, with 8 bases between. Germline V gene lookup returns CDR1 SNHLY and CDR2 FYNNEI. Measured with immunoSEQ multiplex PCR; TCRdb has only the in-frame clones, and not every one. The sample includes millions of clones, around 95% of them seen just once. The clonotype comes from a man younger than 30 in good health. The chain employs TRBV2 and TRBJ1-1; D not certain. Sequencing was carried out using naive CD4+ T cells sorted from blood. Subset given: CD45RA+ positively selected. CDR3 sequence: CASRNSMNTEAFF. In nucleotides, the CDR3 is TGTGCCAGCAGAAACAGCATGAACACTGAAGCTTTCTTT.